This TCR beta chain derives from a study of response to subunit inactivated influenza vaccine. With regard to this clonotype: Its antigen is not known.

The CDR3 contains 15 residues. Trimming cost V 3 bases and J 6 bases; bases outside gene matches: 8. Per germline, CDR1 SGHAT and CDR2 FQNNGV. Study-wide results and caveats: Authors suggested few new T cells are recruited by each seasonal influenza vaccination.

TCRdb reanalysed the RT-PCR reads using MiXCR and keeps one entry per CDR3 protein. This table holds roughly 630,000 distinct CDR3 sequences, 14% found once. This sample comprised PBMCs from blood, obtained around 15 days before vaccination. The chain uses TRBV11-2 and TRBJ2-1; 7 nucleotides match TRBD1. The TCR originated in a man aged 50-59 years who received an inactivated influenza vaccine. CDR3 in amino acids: CASSLNRGSGNEQFF. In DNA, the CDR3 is TGTGCCAGCAGCTTGAACAGGGGAAGTGGCAATGAGCAGTTCTTC.